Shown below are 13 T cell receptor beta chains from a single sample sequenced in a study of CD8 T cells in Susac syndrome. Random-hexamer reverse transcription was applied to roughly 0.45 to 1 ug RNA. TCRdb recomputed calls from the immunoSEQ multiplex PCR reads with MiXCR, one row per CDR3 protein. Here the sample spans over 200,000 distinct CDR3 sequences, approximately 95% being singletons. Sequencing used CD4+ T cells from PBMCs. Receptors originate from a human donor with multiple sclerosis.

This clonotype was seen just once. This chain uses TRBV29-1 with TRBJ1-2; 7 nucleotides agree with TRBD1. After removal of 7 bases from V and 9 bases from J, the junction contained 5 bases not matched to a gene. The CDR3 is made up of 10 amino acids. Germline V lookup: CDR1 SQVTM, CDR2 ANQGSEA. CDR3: CSAGDSRYTF. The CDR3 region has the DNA TGCAGCGCCGGGGACAGTCGCTACACCTTC.

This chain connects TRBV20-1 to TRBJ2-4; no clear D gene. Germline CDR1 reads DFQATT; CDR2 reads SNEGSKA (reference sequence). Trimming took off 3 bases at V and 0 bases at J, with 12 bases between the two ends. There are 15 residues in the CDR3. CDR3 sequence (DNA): TGCAGTGCTAGCTTGGCGGCCCTAGCCAAAAACATTCAGTACTTC. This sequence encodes CSASLAALAKNIQYF.

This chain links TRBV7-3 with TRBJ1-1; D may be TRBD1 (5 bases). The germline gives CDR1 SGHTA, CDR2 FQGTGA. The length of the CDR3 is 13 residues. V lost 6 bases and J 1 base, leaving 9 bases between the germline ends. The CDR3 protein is CASSYQGNTEAFF. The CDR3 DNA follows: TGTGCCAGCAGTTATCAGGGGAACACTGAAGCTTTCTTT.

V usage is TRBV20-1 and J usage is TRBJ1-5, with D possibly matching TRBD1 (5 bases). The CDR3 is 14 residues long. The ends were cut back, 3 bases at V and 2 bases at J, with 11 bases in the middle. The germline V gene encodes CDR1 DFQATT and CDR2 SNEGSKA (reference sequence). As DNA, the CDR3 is TGCAGTGCTAGTTATGGGACGCGCAATCAGCCCCAGCATTTT. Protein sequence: CSASYGTRNQPQHF.

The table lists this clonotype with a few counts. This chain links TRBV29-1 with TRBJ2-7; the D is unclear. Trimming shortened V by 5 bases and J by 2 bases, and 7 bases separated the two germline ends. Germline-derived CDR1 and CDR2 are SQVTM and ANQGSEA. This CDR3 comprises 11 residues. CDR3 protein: CSVTLPYEQYF. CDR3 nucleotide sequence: TGCAGCGTTACCCTCCCCTACGAGCAGTACTTC.

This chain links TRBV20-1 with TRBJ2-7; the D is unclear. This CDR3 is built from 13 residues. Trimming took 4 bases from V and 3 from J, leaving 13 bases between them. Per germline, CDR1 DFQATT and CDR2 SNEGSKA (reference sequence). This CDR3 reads CSANKRAGYEQYF. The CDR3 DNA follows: TGCAGTGCTAACAAAAGGGCAGGCTACGAGCAGTACTTC.

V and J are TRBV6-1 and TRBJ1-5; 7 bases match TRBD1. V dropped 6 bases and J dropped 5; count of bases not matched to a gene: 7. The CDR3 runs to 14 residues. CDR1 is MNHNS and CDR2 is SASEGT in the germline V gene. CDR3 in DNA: TGTGCCAGCAGGGGGGACAGTTCCTATCAGCCCCAGCATTTT. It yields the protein CASRGDSSYQPQHF.

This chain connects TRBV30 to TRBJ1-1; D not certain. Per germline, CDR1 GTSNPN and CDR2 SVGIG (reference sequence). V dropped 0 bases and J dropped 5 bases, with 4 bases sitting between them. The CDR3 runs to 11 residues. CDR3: CAWSVQTEAFF. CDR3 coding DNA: TGTGCCTGGAGTGTACAGACTGAAGCTTTCTTT.

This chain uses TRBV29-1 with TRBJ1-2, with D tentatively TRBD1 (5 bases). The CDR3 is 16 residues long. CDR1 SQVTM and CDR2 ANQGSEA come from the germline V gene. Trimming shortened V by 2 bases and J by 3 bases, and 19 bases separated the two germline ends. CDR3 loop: CSVEQGHPDPDYGYTF. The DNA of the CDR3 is TGCAGCGTTGAACAAGGACACCCTGATCCCGACTATGGCTACACCTTC. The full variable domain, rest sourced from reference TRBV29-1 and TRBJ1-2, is SAVISQKPSRDICQRGTSLTIQCQVDSQVTMMFWYRQQPGQSLTLIATANQGSEATYESGFVIDKFPISRPNLTFSTLTVSNMSPEDSSIYLCSVEQGHPDPDYGYTFGSGTRLTVV.

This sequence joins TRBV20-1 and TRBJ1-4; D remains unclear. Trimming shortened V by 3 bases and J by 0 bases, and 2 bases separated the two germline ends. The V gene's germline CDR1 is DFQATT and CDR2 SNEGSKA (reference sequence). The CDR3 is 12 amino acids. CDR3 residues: CSASTTNEKLFF. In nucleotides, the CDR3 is TGCAGTGCTAGCACAACTAATGAAAAACTGTTTTTT.

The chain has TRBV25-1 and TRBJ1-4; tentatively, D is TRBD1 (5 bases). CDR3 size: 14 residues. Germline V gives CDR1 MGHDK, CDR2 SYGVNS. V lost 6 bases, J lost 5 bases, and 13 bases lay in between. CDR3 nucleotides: TGTGCCAGCAGCTCCGGGACGGCAAATGAAAAACTGTTTTTT. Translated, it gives CASSSGTANEKLFF.

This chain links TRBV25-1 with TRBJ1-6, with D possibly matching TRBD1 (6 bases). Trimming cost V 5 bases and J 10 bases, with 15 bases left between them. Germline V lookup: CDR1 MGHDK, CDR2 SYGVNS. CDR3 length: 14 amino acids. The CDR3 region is CASSQQGRRSPLHF. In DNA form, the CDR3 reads TGTGCCAGCAGTCAGCAGGGGCGTCGCTCACCCCTCCACTTT.

CDR3 nucleotides: TGTGCCAGCAGCGTACGACAGGAGGGGACCACCGGGGAGCTGTTTTTT. It yields the protein CASSVRQEGTTGELFF. The chain combines TRBV9 with TRBJ2-2; D may match TRBD1 or TRBD2 (6 bases each). Trimming removed 1 base from V and 4 bases from J, with 14 bases in between. Germline V CDR1 and CDR2: SGDLS, YYNGEE. The CDR3 consists of 16 residues.